Listed below are T cell receptor beta chains from one sample, sequenced in a study of chemoradiotherapy in HPV16-positive cancers. Using immunoSEQ multiplex PCR, the repertoire was profiled, and TCRdb retains in-frame clones only, with some absent. This repertoire shows more than 2,000 clones, under 90% found once; its top ten account for 8% to 10%. This specimen was tumor tissue, taken from a patient who underwent chemoradiotherapy. Source of these receptors: a human donor with HPV-associated anogenital cancer. The conserved cysteine and the conserved F or W are not part of the CDR3 here. Clone size, where shown, is once, few, many, or a class for clones that have expanded.

TRBV11-2,NA,ASSPWGDSVNQAQH
TRBV7-2,NA,ASSPARMGTEAF
TRBV7-2,NA,ASSLALRPTEAF
TRBV7-2,once,ASRRDGETQY
TRBV29-1,NA,SVGAGGPGETQY
TRBV28,few,ASSFLAGTDTQY
TRBV5-5,NA,ASSQEDRGGRQPQH
TRBV21-1,NA,ASSKTTLSSYNEQF
TRBV15,NA,ATSSGTSGGPYEQY
TRBV6-5,once,ASSSDRVNTGELF